These 7 T cell receptor beta chains were sequenced from one sample in a study of blood T cells in healthy people across ages (dated by TCRdb to the mid-2010s). Receptor amplification or capture employed 5' RACE. The run used an Illumina HiSeq 2500. The second PCR ran for about 7 to 11 cycles and used a J-beta primer mix along with a sample-barcoded 5' primer. TCRdb redid the processing of the public reads, applying fastp at Q25 and MiXCR, and retained in-frame beta chains. Each record represents a unique CDR3 protein, reported with the most common genes and DNA among its rows. Within this sample are approximately 760,000 distinct CDR3 sequences, with roughly 25% of them counted one time only. The top ten hold under 10% of the sample. This sample also appeared in a second study, on T cells of mothers and their children.

Source material: blood. The receptors derive from a boy younger than 18 in good health.

The V gene is TRBV12-3 or TRBV12-4, the J gene TRBJ1-4; D remains unclear. V was clipped by 2 bases and J by 8 bases, with 6 bases between them. This CDR3 comprises 12 residues. The CDR3 spells CASSLNPEKLFF. For the CDR3, the DNA is TGTGCCAGCAGTTTAAACCCCGAAAAACTGTTTTTT.

This clonotype was detected only a few times. The chain employs TRBV10-3 and TRBJ1-5, with TRBD1 identical over 9 bases. The CDR3 totals 15 residues. J gave up 6 bases and V 2 bases, and 5 bases lay outside the gene matches. CDR1 is ENHRY and CDR2 is SYGVKD in the germline V gene. The CDR3 spells CAISETGTGSQPQHF. The CDR3 DNA reads TGTGCCATCAGTGAGACCGGGACAGGGAGTCAGCCCCAGCATTTT.

J is TRBJ1-2 and V is TRBV4-1, with D possibly TRBD1 on 5 matching bases. Deletions cut 1 base from V and 4 bases from J, with 13 bases between. Germline V gene data show CDR1 as MGHRA and CDR2 as YSYEKL. CDR3 length: 15 amino acids. The CDR3 coding sequence is TGCGCCAGCAGCCAAGGCGAGAGGGACGTCTATGGCTACACCTTC. Translating gives CASSQGERDVYGYTF.

This chain connects TRBV29-1 to TRBJ2-5; D is perhaps TRBD1 (5 bases). V gave up 5 bases and J gave up 4 bases, with 14 bases separating them. Germline values: CDR1 SQVTM, CDR2 ANQGSEA. This CDR3 spans 13 amino acids. This chain's CDR3 is CSVLREWGETQYF. Here the CDR3 DNA reads TGCAGCGTTCTCAGGGAATGGGGAGAGACCCAGTACTTC.

The chain joins TRBV7-2 to TRBJ2-5; 13 positions match TRBD2. Trimming cost V 5 bases and J 1 base; bases outside gene matches: 7. Germline V gives CDR1 SGHTA, CDR2 FQGNSA. The length of the CDR3 is 17 residues. CDR3 residues: CASSPGTSGALQETQYF. CDR3 DNA sequence: TGTGCCAGCAGCCCAGGGACTAGCGGGGCACTCCAAGAGACCCAGTACTTC.

The chain links TRBV9 to TRBJ2-7; 11 bases fit TRBD1. J lost 6 bases, V lost 4 bases, and 9 bases had no gene match. The CDR3 loop spans 15 amino acids. The germline V gene has CDR1 SGDLS and CDR2 YYNGEE. The DNA for the CDR3 is TGTGCCAGCAGCCCCCGCGTAGGGACAGGGGGCGAGCAGTACTTC. Translated, it gives CASSPRVGTGGEQYF.

This clonotype has at least ten counts. A read error may produce the germline difference seen at one junction end. This chain connects TRBV7-9 to TRBJ1-4, with TRBD1 identical over 7 bases. Germline V gene sequence: CDR1 SEHNR, CDR2 FQNEAQ (reference sequence). The CDR3 is made up of 14 amino acids. CDR3 region: CASSFGQDNEKLFF. The CDR3, as DNA: TGCGCCAGCAGCTTTGGACAGGATAATGAAAAACTGTTTTTT.